These 22 T cell receptor beta chains came from one sample sequenced in a study of blood T cell repertoires in COVID-19. Sequencing used immunoSEQ multiplex PCR; TCRdb keeps in-frame clones, though not all of them. The sample shows approximately 350,000 clones, roughly 90% of them seen only once. Sequenced material: peripheral blood. These receptors all come from a young woman with COVID-19, enrolled during active disease.

This chain joins TRBV24-1 and TRBJ2-1, with 9 positions matching TRBD1. Germline CDR1 is KGHDR and CDR2 is SFDVKD. V lost 5 bases and J lost 8; bases outside the gene matches: 21. The length of the CDR3 is 19 residues. The DNA for the CDR3 is TGTGCCACCAGTGCCGTGGGGGGGGTACAGGGGGCAAATCGATATGAGCAGTTCTTC. It is translated as CATSAVGGVQGANRYEQFF.

The V gene is TRBV11-3, the J gene TRBJ2-2, with 8 bases identical to TRBD2. The CDR3 covers 17 residues. Germline V gives CDR1 SGHNT, CDR2 YENEEA. Unmatched junction bases numbered 7, after V lost 2 bases and J lost 2 bases. The CDR3 here is CASSLRPGGLNTGELFF. For the CDR3, the DNA is TGTGCCAGCAGCTTAAGGCCGGGGGGGCTCAACACCGGGGAGCTGTTTTTT. The variable domain in full, with the rest retrieved from reference TRBV11-3 and TRBJ2-2, is EAGVVQSPRYKIIEKKQPVAFWCNPISGHNTLYWYLQNLGQGPELLIRYENEEAVDDSQLPKDRFSAERLKGVDSTLKIQPAELGDSAVYLCASSLRPGGLNTGELFFGEGSRLTVL.

The chain recombines TRBV28 with TRBJ2-1; D perhaps matches TRBD2 (7 bases). The CDR3 contains 21 residues. Trimming took 6 bases from V and 7 from J, leaving 37 bases between them. The V gene's germline CDR1 is MDHEN and CDR2 SYDVKM. DNA of the CDR3: TGTGCCAGCAGCCTTTATGGGACAATCGGGGGAGGGATTACTAAGGGTAATGAGCAGTTCTTC. It yields the protein CASSLYGTIGGGITKGNEQFF. The whole variable domain, remainder taken from reference TRBV28 and TRBJ2-1, is DVKVTQSSRYLVKRTGEKVFLECVQDMDHENMFWYRQDPGLGLRLIYFSYDVKMKEKGDIPEGYSVSREKKERFSLILESASTNQTSMYLCASSLYGTIGGGITKGNEQFFGPGTRLTVL.

J is TRBJ1-1 and V is TRBV21-1; TRBD1, the D gene given by the table, was not confirmed from the DNA. TRBV21-1 is an annotated pseudogene. This CDR3 is built from 14 residues. CDR3 nucleotides: TGTGCCAGCAGCAAAGGGGGGACAGGGACTGAAGCTTTCTTT. Protein sequence: CASSKGGTGTEAFF.

This chain links TRBV6-2 or TRBV6-3 with TRBJ1-2; 7 bases match TRBD1. The CDR3 spans 16 residues. Germline lookup yields CDR1 MNHEY and CDR2 SVGEGT. V lost 3 bases to trimming and J lost 1 base; unmatched junction nucleotides: 8. As DNA, the CDR3 is TGTGCCAGCAGTTATTCCCGACAGGGCTTTAACTATGGCTACACCTTC. Its translation: CASSYSRQGFNYGYTF.

The chain carries TRBV18 and TRBJ2-7; TRBD1 matches 8 bases. CDR3 length: 15 amino acids. Germline CDR1 and CDR2: KGHSH and LQKENI. V trimming: 2 bases; J trimming: 4 bases; junction bases outside the gene matches: 7. CDR3 residues: CASSPGRTGPYEQYV. The CDR3 nucleotides read TGTGCCAGCTCACCAGGGAGGACAGGGCCTTACGAGCAGTACGTC.

The chain joins TRBV27 to TRBJ2-7; 9 bases are shared with TRBD1. This CDR3 is built from 16 residues. Per germline, CDR1 MNHEY and CDR2 SMNVEV (reference sequence). Trimming removed 2 bases from V and 1 base from J; junction bases left unmatched: 6. CDR3 sequence reads: CASSLIGQGPSYEQYF. CDR3 coding DNA: TGTGCCAGCAGTTTAATTGGACAGGGGCCTTCCTACGAGCAGTACTTC.

The chain uses TRBV27 and TRBJ2-1; no clear D gene. The length of the CDR3 is 14 residues. Germline-derived CDR1 and CDR2 are MNHEY and SMNVEV (reference sequence). Trimming removed 2 bases from V and 4 bases from J, with 9 bases in between. The chain's CDR3 is CASSLSDLYNEQFF. The CDR3 nucleotides read TGTGCCAGCAGTTTAAGCGACCTATACAATGAGCAGTTCTTC.

This chain connects TRBV5-7 to TRBJ2-7; perhaps TRBD1 as D (5 bases). Being an ORF, TRBV5-7 has a function that is uncertain. This CDR3 has 13 residues. Trimming pared 4 bases from V and 0 bases from J, leaving 8 bases between. The CDR3 is CASSPDNSYEQYV. Written as DNA, the CDR3 is TGTGCCAGCAGCCCGGACAACTCCTACGAGCAGTACGTC.

The chain employs TRBV27 and TRBJ2-7; 10 nucleotides line up with TRBD2. The CDR3 consists of 14 residues. Germline trimming cut 6 bases from V and 3 bases from J; bases unmatched to any gene: 5. From germline, CDR1 is MNHEY and CDR2 SMNVEV (reference sequence). CDR3 nucleotides: TGTGCCAGCAGAAATAGCGGGGGGTACTACGAGCAGTACTTC. This translates into CASRNSGGYYEQYF.

This chain connects TRBV4-1 to TRBJ2-7; TRBD1 matches at 7 bases. V was pared by 4 bases and J by 1 base, with 4 bases of the junction left unmatched. Germline values: CDR1 MGHRA, CDR2 YSYEKL. The CDR3 is made up of 14 amino acids. The CDR3 DNA sequence: TGCGCCAGCAGCCTTCGGACAGGTTCCTACGAGCAGTACTTC. Amino acids: CASSLRTGSYEQYF.

This rearrangement joins TRBV18 to TRBJ1-5; tentatively, D is TRBD1 (5 bases). Germline V gene data show CDR1 as KGHSH and CDR2 as LQKENI. The V end lost 6 bases, the J end lost 2 bases, and 17 bases lay between the germline ends. The CDR3 has 16 residues. The CDR3 reads CASSPSQGSGNQPQHF. CDR3 sequence (DNA): TGTGCCAGCTCTCCTAGTCAGGGTTCGGGCAATCAGCCCCAGCATTTT.

The chain combines TRBV9 with TRBJ1-2; 7 bases are a match to TRBD1. V lost 3 bases, J lost 4 bases, and 6 bases stayed unmatched. CDR1 SGDLS and CDR2 YYNGEE come from the germline V gene. This CDR3 is 14 amino acids long. CDR3 loop: CASSDPTGVYGYTF. CDR3 sequence (DNA): TGTGCCAGCAGCGATCCAACAGGGGTCTATGGCTACACCTTC.

The chain joins TRBV6-5 to TRBJ2-1; 7 bases are a match to TRBD1. Germline V gives CDR1 MNHEY, CDR2 SVGAGI. V trimming: 5 bases; J trimming: 6 bases; junction bases outside the gene matches: 10. The CDR3 consists of 15 residues. As DNA, the CDR3 is TGTGCCAGCAGTCCCCGGGACAGCGCCTTCAATGAGCAGTTCTTC. Translating gives CASSPRDSAFNEQFF.

V and J are TRBV10-2 and TRBJ2-3; 9 bases are a match to TRBD2. From germline, CDR1 is WSHSY and CDR2 SAAADI. The CDR3 runs 16 residues. Losses at the gene ends were 9 bases for V and 6 bases for J; bases not matched to a gene: 16. The CDR3 reads CASQRLQAGGEDTQYF. For the CDR3, the DNA is TGCGCCAGTCAGAGGCTTCAAGCGGGAGGTGAGGATACGCAGTATTTT.

The chain links TRBV6-6 to TRBJ2-5; the match to TRBD1 covers 10 bases. Germline V lookup: CDR1 MNHNY, CDR2 SVGAGI (reference sequence). V shed 8 bases and J 5 bases; nucleotides not matched to a gene: 14. CDR3 length equals 16 residues. The CDR3 loop is CASSPRGQGPGETQYF. The CDR3 DNA follows: TGTGCCAGCTCCCCCAGGGGACAGGGGCCGGGGGAGACCCAGTACTTC.

The V gene is TRBV27, the J gene TRBJ2-1; 11 nucleotides match TRBD2. The CDR3 has 15 amino acids. Germline V gene sequence: CDR1 MNHEY, CDR2 SMNVEV (reference sequence). The trim removed 6 bases at V and 7 bases at J, leaving 8 bases unmatched. CDR3: CASRPRTSGSNEQFF. In nucleotides, the CDR3 is TGTGCCAGCAGACCCAGGACTAGCGGGTCAAATGAGCAGTTCTTC.

This clone has ten or more counts. The V gene is TRBV11-2, the J gene TRBJ1-6; weak D call: TRBD1 (6 bases). The CDR3 is made up of 15 amino acids. CDR1 is SGHAT and CDR2 is FQNNGV in the germline V gene. The germline V and J ends were trimmed by 5 bases and 9 bases, with 17 bases remaining between them. The CDR3 DNA follows: TGTGCCAGCAGCCTCGGCGGGGGGCGCGTTTCACCCCTCCACTTT. As protein: CASSLGGGRVSPLHF.

The CDR3 region has the DNA TGTGCTAGCGTTGTTTATCAGTACCAAGAGACCCAGTACTTC. Translating it yields CASVVYQYQETQYF. The chain employs TRBV12-5 and TRBJ2-5; D gene uncertain. V was trimmed by 9 bases and J by 0 bases, leaving 14 bases between them. Germline V CDR1 and CDR2: LGHNT, FRNRAP. The CDR3 is made up of 14 amino acids.

This chain joins TRBV7-2 and TRBJ2-4; 10 positions match TRBD2. Germline V gene lookup returns CDR1 SGHTA and CDR2 FQGNSA. This CDR3 has 17 amino acids. The J segment lost 8 bases and the V segment lost 1 base, leaving 11 bases of the junction unmatched. The CDR3 protein is CASSLVGPSGGGDIQYF. CDR3 coding DNA: TGTGCCAGCAGCTTAGTTGGGCCTAGCGGGGGAGGGGACATTCAGTACTTC.

The chain has TRBV5-1 and TRBJ1-3, with 7 bases lining up with TRBD1. Germline CDR1 and CDR2: SGHRS and YFSETQ. The CDR3 has 16 residues. The V and J ends lost 4 bases and 1 base, in that order; junction bases with no gene match: 8. The CDR3 protein is CASSPEGGQSGNTIYF. The CDR3 bases are TGCGCCAGCAGCCCGGAGGGGGGACAGTCTGGAAACACCATATATTTT.

V gene TRBV28 combines with J gene TRBJ1-6; 7 bases match TRBD1. The CDR3 loop spans 14 amino acids. After removal of 9 bases from V and 5 bases from J, the junction contained 7 bases not matched to a gene. Germline CDR1 is MDHEN and CDR2 is SYDVKM. The CDR3 sequence: CASLPGTDNSPLHF. CDR3 coding DNA: TGTGCCAGTCTCCCCGGGACAGATAATTCACCCCTCCACTTT.